This T cell receptor (beta chain) was retrieved from a study of blood T cell repertoires in COVID-19. Germline V gene data show CDR1 as SGHDT and CDR2 as YYEEEE. The CDR3 is 15 residues long. V lost 2 bases to trimming and J lost 2 bases, with 14 bases between them. Sequencing was performed with immunoSEQ multiplex PCR; in TCRdb, only in-frame clones are kept and a portion is missing. The repertoire holds roughly 90,000 clones, with more than 80% as singletons. The rearrangement joins TRBV5-6 to TRBJ2-7; maybe TRBD1 (7 bases). The clonotype comes from a woman between 65 and 79 years old with acute or convalescent COVID-19. Sequencing was carried out using peripheral blood. CDR3 sequence (DNA): TGTGCCAGCAGCTTCGGGCGGGACAGCACCTACGAGCAGTACTTC. Amino acid sequence: CASSFGRDSTYEQYF.